Listed here are 22 T cell receptor beta chains from one sample, sequenced in a study of early T cells in non-severe SARS-CoV-2 infection. TCRdb re-derived calls from the 5' RACE reads in MiXCR, one entry per CDR3 protein. The sample has approximately 64,000 distinct CDR3 sequences, about 4.9% seen once; the top ten hold around 5.2%. Sequencing was performed on whole blood. These receptors were obtained from an adult who was a healthcare worker with PCR-confirmed SARS-CoV-2 infection or an uninfected control (not recorded which).

This clonotype was picked up many times. The chain has TRBV12-3 or TRBV12-4 and TRBJ1-1; D call uncertain. This CDR3 is built from 13 residues. Trimming shortened V by 5 bases and J by 4 bases, and 11 bases separated the two germline ends. The chain's CDR3 is CASSTAVTTEAFF. The CDR3 bases are TGTGCCAGCAGTACGGCAGTGACCACTGAAGCTTTCTTT.

V and J are TRBV13 and TRBJ2-5; D unclear. The length of the CDR3 is 17 residues. Germline CDR1 is PRHDT and CDR2 is FYEKMQ (reference sequence). V lost 4 bases, J lost 2 bases, and 20 bases lay in between. This CDR3 is CASSSTPWGFGQETQYF. The CDR3 nucleotides read TGTGCCAGCAGCTCGACCCCGTGGGGTTTTGGTCAAGAGACCCAGTACTTC.

The genes are TRBV3-1 and TRBJ1-1; the D gene is possibly TRBD1 (5 bases). With 4 bases removed from V and 1 base from J, the gap between germline ends came to 13 bases. The CDR3 spans 15 residues. From germline, CDR1 is LGHDT and CDR2 YNNKEL (reference sequence). DNA for the CDR3: TGTGCCAGCAGCCTCCAGGGTAGGGCGAACACTGAAGCTTTCTTT. It specifies CASSLQGRANTEAFF.

In this sample, this clonotype turned up many times. The chain uses TRBV7-6 and TRBJ2-1; D call uncertain. Trimming removed 5 bases at V and 5 bases at J, with 25 bases between. The CDR3 is 18 residues long. In germline, CDR1 is SGHVS, CDR2 FNYEAQ. The CDR3 DNA is TGTGCCAGCAGCCCGAAAGGTCCAGGCCACCCGCCGAACAATGAGCAGTTCTTC. It codes for CASSPKGPGHPPNNEQFF.

This clonotype showed up many times. The V and J genes are TRBV6-1 and TRBJ1-2, with D perhaps matching TRBD1 (5 bases). The CDR3 has 15 amino acids. Looked up from germline, CDR1 is MNHNS and CDR2 is SASEGT. Trimming cost V 0 bases and J 2 bases, with 10 bases left between them. The CDR3 DNA reads as TGTGCCAGCAGTGAAGCAGAGACAGTCAACTATGGCTACACCTTC. Its protein is CASSEAETVNYGYTF.

Many counts were recorded for this clonotype. This chain links TRBV15 with TRBJ1-4; the D is unclear. Trimming pared 9 bases from V and 0 bases from J, leaving 8 bases between. CDR1 is LNHNV and CDR2 is YYDKDF in the germline V gene (reference sequence). This CDR3 is built from 13 residues. In nucleotides, the CDR3 is TGTGCCACTGGGATTGCAACTAATGAAAAACTGTTTTTT. Translating it yields CATGIATNEKLFF.

This clonotype was observed many times. The V call is TRBV7-6, the J call TRBJ2-3; the D call may be TRBD1 or TRBD2 (5 bases each). Germline V lookup: CDR1 SGHVS, CDR2 FNYEAQ. The CDR3 totals 16 residues. Trimming removed 2 bases from V and 8 bases from J, with 20 bases in between. CDR3 in amino acids: CASSLTTGDEAATQYF. CDR3 sequence (DNA): TGTGCCAGCAGCTTAACCACCGGGGACGAGGCGGCTACGCAGTATTTT.

Ten or more counts support this clonotype. The rearrangement joins TRBV4-1 to TRBJ2-7; TRBD2 matches at 9 bases. CDR3 length: 15 amino acids. Germline CDR1 is MGHRA and CDR2 is YSYEKL. Trimming removed 4 bases from V and 4 bases from J; junction bases left unmatched: 8. For the CDR3, the DNA is TGCGCCAGCAGCCTCTTCACTAGCGGGCTTTACGAGCAGTACTTC. It translates to CASSLFTSGLYEQYF.

Many counts were recorded for this clonotype. The chain carries TRBV28 and TRBJ2-7, with TRBD2 as a possible D gene (6 bases). V lost 6 bases, J lost 2 bases, and 11 bases lay in between. CDR1 MDHEN and CDR2 SYDVKM come from the germline V gene. The length of the CDR3 is 13 residues. The CDR3 bases are TGTGCCAGCAGGGGGGAGGTGACCTACGAGCAGTACTTC. Residues: CASRGEVTYEQYF.

There are many counts of this clonotype. V usage is TRBV5-4 and J usage is TRBJ2-1; 14 bases fit TRBD2. The junction had 10 bases not matched to a gene; V was cut back by 4 bases and J by 1 base. Germline V gene data show CDR1 as SGHNT and CDR2 as YYREEE (reference sequence). The CDR3 covers 19 residues. The CDR3 sequence: CASSVGTSGRGLSYNEQFF. The CDR3 DNA is TGTGCCAGCAGCGTTGGGACTAGCGGGAGAGGTCTATCCTACAATGAGCAGTTCTTC. The entire variable domain, with the rest obtained from reference TRBV5-4 and TRBJ2-1, is as follows: ETGVTQSPTHLIKTRGQQVTLRCSSQSGHNTVSWYQQALGQGPQFIFQYYREEENGRGNFPPRFSGLQFPNYSSELNVNALELDDSALYLCASSVGTSGRGLSYNEQFFGPGTRLTVL.

This clonotype was observed many times. This sequence joins TRBV2 and TRBJ2-6, with no clear D. Trimming removed 4 bases at V and 1 base at J, with 8 bases between. Germline V CDR1 and CDR2: SNHLY, FYNNEI. The length of the CDR3 is 15 residues. CDR3 region: CASSGFKSGANVLTF. For the CDR3, the DNA is TGTGCCAGCAGTGGGTTTAAGTCTGGGGCCAACGTCCTGACTTTC.

This clonotype was counted a few times. The rearrangement joins TRBV19 to TRBJ2-2; 7 nucleotides match TRBD2. This CDR3 has 15 amino acids. Per germline, CDR1 LNHDA and CDR2 SQIVND (reference sequence). V shed 3 bases and J 3 bases; nucleotides not matched to a gene: 4. CDR3: CASSMERGHTGELFF. CDR3 DNA: TGTGCCAGTAGTATGGAGCGGGGCCACACCGGGGAGCTGTTTTTT. The full variable domain, with the rest looked up from reference TRBV19 and TRBJ2-2, is DGGITQSPKYLFRKEGQNVTLSCEQNLNHDAMYWYRQDPGQGLRLIYYSQIVNDFQKGDIAEGYSVSREKKESFPLTVTSAQKNPTAFYLCASSMERGHTGELFFGEGSRLTVL.

V gene TRBV6-6 combines with J gene TRBJ1-2, with a weak D call TRBD1 (5 bases). CDR3 length equals 17 residues. CDR1 and CDR2 from the germline V gene are MNHNY and SVGAGI (reference sequence). Trimming took off 0 bases at V and 8 bases at J, with 22 bases between the two ends. CDR3 residues: CASSYSFGTGTRDGYTF. The DNA of the CDR3 is TGTGCCAGCAGTTACTCTTTCGGGACGGGGACTAGGGACGGCTACACCTTC.

This clonotype was recorded at least ten times. The chain combines TRBV11-2 with TRBJ2-5; D unresolved. V was trimmed by 1 base and J by 4 bases, leaving 10 bases between them. Germline V gene lookup returns CDR1 SGHAT and CDR2 FQNNGV. The CDR3 runs 14 residues. CDR3 sequence reads: CASSLGGRRETQYF. DNA for the CDR3: TGTGCCAGCAGCTTAGGTGGTAGGAGAGAGACCCAGTACTTC.

This clonotype was recorded a few times. This sequence joins TRBV5-1 and TRBJ1-1; 8 bases map to TRBD1. Germline V gene sequence: CDR1 SGHRS, CDR2 YFSETQ. Trimming at V came to 4 bases and at J to 6 bases, leaving 8 bases not matched to a gene. The CDR3 contains 14 residues. CDR3 loop: CASSTGTGQAEAFF. CDR3 coding DNA: TGCGCCAGCAGCACGGGGACAGGACAAGCTGAAGCTTTCTTT.

This clonotype was detected many times. The chain employs TRBV6-1 and TRBJ2-4; maybe TRBD1 (5 bases). V lost 3 bases and J 0 bases, leaving 9 bases between the germline ends. From germline, CDR1 is MNHNS and CDR2 SASEGT. The CDR3 extends over 15 amino acids. For the CDR3, the DNA is TGTGCCAGCAGTGATCAGCAGGGAGCCAAAAACATTCAGTACTTC. This translates into CASSDQQGAKNIQYF.

This clonotype was recorded at least ten times. The chain couples TRBV19 to TRBJ2-3; TRBD2 matches at 10 bases. The CDR3 covers 16 residues. Per the germline V gene, CDR1 is LNHDA and CDR2 is SQIVND (reference sequence). V gave up 5 bases and J gave up 4 bases; unmatched junction bases: 9. CDR3 residues: CASSPNLAGAADTQYF. CDR3 bases: TGTGCCAGTAGTCCTAACCTAGCGGGAGCTGCAGATACGCAGTATTTT.

This clonotype occurred many times. The V and J genes are TRBV12-3 or TRBV12-4 and TRBJ2-1, with D tentatively TRBD1 (6 bases). This CDR3 contains 16 residues. Trimming took off 1 base at V and 5 bases at J, with 15 bases between the two ends. For the CDR3, the DNA is TGTGCCAGCAGTTTAGGTGCAGGACAGCCCAACAATGAGCAGTTCTTC. Translation gives CASSLGAGQPNNEQFF.

In its sample, this clonotype was seen many times. V usage is TRBV7-2 and J usage is TRBJ2-1, with no clear D. The CDR3 extends over 15 amino acids. V was cut by 5 bases and J by 0 bases, with 11 bases left in between. Germline CDR1 SGHTA, CDR2 FQGNSA. The CDR3 loop reads CASSPDFGSYNEQFF. The DNA for the CDR3 is TGTGCCAGCAGCCCGGATTTTGGCTCCTACAATGAGCAGTTCTTC.

This clonotype was seen ten or more times. CDR3 region: CASSYSLGGHEQYF. The CDR3 DNA follows: TGTGCCAGCAGTTACTCGCTCGGGGGGCACGAGCAGTACTTC. The chain recombines TRBV6-5 with TRBJ2-7, with D maybe TRBD2 (7 bases). The germline gives CDR1 MNHEY, CDR2 SVGAGI. The CDR3 runs to 14 residues. Trimming removed 0 bases from V and 5 bases from J, with 11 bases in between.

The rearrangement joins TRBV29-1 to TRBJ1-1; 7 nucleotides match TRBD1. J lost 4 bases, V lost 2 bases, and 7 bases had no gene match. The CDR3 is made up of 14 amino acids. The germline gives CDR1 SQVTM, CDR2 ANQGSEA. CDR3 region: CSVESTQGGTEAFF. CDR3 nucleotide sequence: TGCAGCGTTGAATCAACCCAGGGGGGCACTGAAGCTTTCTTT.

V and J are TRBV10-2 and TRBJ2-7, with D unclear. CDR1 and CDR2 from the germline V gene are WSHSY and SAAADI. V was trimmed by 6 bases and J by 3 bases, leaving 3 bases between them. This CDR3 has 10 residues. This chain's CDR3 is CASSGYEQYF. The CDR3 bases are TGCGCCAGCAGCGGCTACGAGCAGTACTTC.